One sample yielded the 15 T cell receptor beta chains listed below, sequenced in a study of PD-1 blockade in classical Hodgkin lymphoma. Sequenced by immunoSEQ multiplex PCR; TCRdb stores in-frame clones only, minus some. There are tens of thousands of clones in the sample; approximately 90% occur only once, and more than 8% lies in the top ten. Time point in this sample: cycle 4 day 1 (C4D1), after five to seven weeks of nivolumab. Relapse after autologous stem cell transplantation occurred in every patient, and brentuximab vedotin exposure varied. The source was peripheral blood mononuclear cells (PBMCs), collected before the fourth cycle of nivolumab. The receptor source for this set is a human donor with classical Hodgkin lymphoma.

The chain has TRBV7-9 and TRBJ2-3; D not certain. The CDR3 has 14 residues. Germline CDR1 SEHNR, CDR2 FQNEAQ (reference sequence). Trimming cost V 1 base and J 1 base, with 6 bases left between them. The CDR3 sequence is CASSLEGRTDTQYF. The CDR3 DNA is TGTGCCAGCAGCTTAGAAGGCCGCACAGATACGCAGTATTTT.

V gene TRBV7-8 combines with J gene TRBJ1-1; D gene ambiguous. Per the germline V gene, CDR1 is SGHVS and CDR2 is FQNEAQ. V was shortened by 3 bases and J by 2 bases, with 10 bases between the two germline ends. This CDR3 has 14 residues. The CDR3 loop is CASSLVLGNTEAFF. CDR3 bases: TGTGCCAGCAGCTTGGTTCTCGGCAACACTGAAGCTTTCTTT.

This sequence joins TRBV5-1 and TRBJ1-2; D uncertain. Trimming cost V 0 bases and J 5 bases, with 8 bases left between them. CDR3 size: 13 residues. Germline V gene data show CDR1 as SGHRS and CDR2 as YFSETQ. The DNA of the CDR3 is TGCGCCAGCAGCTTGGAATCAGTTTATGGCTACACCTTC. As protein: CASSLESVYGYTF.

The J gene is TRBJ1-4, the V gene TRBV5-1, with 7 positions matching TRBD1. V was pared by 4 bases and J by 10 bases, with 10 bases of the junction left unmatched. The germline gives CDR1 SGHRS, CDR2 YFSETQ. The CDR3 has 14 residues. CDR3 DNA sequence: TGCGCCAGCAGCGCGACAGGGACGCCCGGAAAACTGTTTTTT. Translating gives CASSATGTPGKLFF.

This clone has more than one count but fewer than ten. CDR3 sequence (DNA): TGTGCCAGTTCGGGGCCAACAGGGGACACTGAAGCTTTCTTT. This translates into CASSGPTGDTEAFF. This chain links TRBV19 with TRBJ1-1; 7 nucleotides match TRBD1. CDR3 length: 14 residues. CDR1 LNHDA and CDR2 SQIVND come from the germline V gene (reference sequence). J was trimmed by 3 bases and V by 8 bases; bases with no gene match: 9.

This clone was observed once. J is TRBJ2-7 and V is TRBV5-1; TRBD1 matches 8 bases. Germline loops: CDR1 SGHRS, CDR2 YFSETQ. The CDR3 totals 14 residues. Trimming took 3 bases from V and 6 from J; bases not matched to a gene: 8. CDR3 sequence: CASSYGGQGFEQYF. The CDR3, as DNA: TGCGCCAGCAGCTACGGCGGACAGGGCTTCGAGCAGTACTTC.

Note on this clone: This sample also contains other DNA sequences that code for the same CDR3. V and J are TRBV5-1 and TRBJ1-3; D is unclear. Germline-derived CDR1 and CDR2 are SGHRS and YFSETQ. The CDR3 is made up of 15 amino acids. Trimming cost V 4 bases and J 0 bases, with 11 bases left between them. CDR3 bases: TGCGCCAGCAGCGAGGACGGTAGCTCTGGAAACACCATATATTTT. Amino acids: CASSEDGSSGNTIYF.

About this clone itself: The sample holds other DNA sequences that translate to the same CDR3. The rearrangement joins TRBV5-1 to TRBJ2-5, with D perhaps assigned TRBD1 or TRBD2 (6 bases each). V was clipped by 0 bases and J by 5 bases, with 11 bases between them. Per germline, CDR1 SGHRS and CDR2 YFSETQ. The CDR3 is 14 residues long. CDR3 region: CASSLAGAGETQYF. The CDR3, as DNA: TGCGCCAGCAGCTTGGCGGGGGCAGGGGAGACCCAGTACTTC.

The chain recombines TRBV7-9 with TRBJ2-3, with D uncertain. The CDR3 loop spans 14 amino acids. CDR1 and CDR2 from the germline V gene are SEHNR and FQNEAQ (reference sequence). V was pared by 3 bases and J by 2 bases, with 9 bases between. CDR3 coding DNA: TGTGCCAGCAGCTTTCTCCTCGACACAGATACGCAGTATTTT. This gives the protein CASSFLLDTDTQYF. Together with reference TRBV7-9 and TRBJ2-3, the CDR3 gives the full variable domain: DTGVSQNPRHKITKRGQNVTFRCDPISEHNRLYWYRQTLGQGPEFLTYFQNEAQLEKSRLLSDRFSAERPKGSFSTLEIQRTEQGDSAMYLCASSFLLDTDTQYFGPGTRLTVL.

The V call is TRBV7-9, the J call TRBJ2-1; tentatively, D is TRBD2 (5 bases). The CDR3 runs to 12 residues. The ends were cut back, 5 bases at V and 14 bases at J, with 16 bases in the middle. CDR1 is SEHNR, CDR2 FQNEAQ, per germline (reference sequence). CDR3 nucleotide sequence: TGTGCCAGCAGCCAGGTAGGAGGAGTCGAGTTCTTC. This codes for CASSQVGGVEFF.

The rearrangement links TRBV5-5 to TRBJ1-5; 8 positions match TRBD1. The CDR3 length is 14 residues. The V gene's germline CDR1 is SGHKS and CDR2 YYEKEE (reference sequence). V gave up 4 bases and J gave up 6 bases; unmatched junction bases: 6. CDR3 nucleotide sequence: TGTGCCAGCAGCATGGACAGGGACCCTCAGCCCCAGCATTTT. It encodes CASSMDRDPQPQHF.

Only one count was recorded for this clone. Additional DNA sequences in this sample encode the identical CDR3. The rearrangement links TRBV5-1 to TRBJ1-4; 8 bases are a match to TRBD1. Germline loops: CDR1 SGHRS, CDR2 YFSETQ. There are 15 residues in the CDR3. The V and J ends lost 3 bases and 2 bases, in that order; junction bases with no gene match: 3. The CDR3 loop is CASSSTGGTNEKLFF. DNA for the CDR3: TGCGCCAGCAGCTCCACAGGGGGGACTAATGAAAAACTGTTTTTT.

This chain joins TRBV2 and TRBJ1-4; tentative D call: TRBD1 (5 bases). V was pared by 6 bases and J by 4 bases, with 18 bases between. CDR1 and CDR2 from the germline V gene are SNHLY and FYNNEI. The CDR3 has 16 amino acids. Here the CDR3 reads CASRDRTGSINEKLFF. The CDR3 region has the DNA TGTGCCAGCAGGGATAGAACAGGATCCATTAATGAAAAACTGTTTTTT.

A single count supports this clone. V gene TRBV6-6 combines with J gene TRBJ1-4; unclear D gene. CDR1 is MNHNY and CDR2 is SVGAGI in the germline V gene (reference sequence). The CDR3 has 15 amino acids. V lost 7 bases and J lost 1, with 13 bases in between. DNA of the CDR3: TGTGCCAGCAACCCAGAGGACGAAACTAATGAAAAACTGTTTTTT. Translation gives CASNPEDETNEKLFF.

This chain links TRBV4-1 with TRBJ1-6; D is perhaps TRBD1 (5 bases). Germline CDR1 and CDR2: MGHRA and YSYEKL. The CDR3 is 16 amino acids. V was cut by 1 base and J by 1 base, with 8 bases left in between. The CDR3 DNA reads as TGCGCCAGCAGCCAAGCGAGGGGATCCTATAATTCACCCCTCCACTTT. Amino acid sequence: CASSQARGSYNSPLHF.